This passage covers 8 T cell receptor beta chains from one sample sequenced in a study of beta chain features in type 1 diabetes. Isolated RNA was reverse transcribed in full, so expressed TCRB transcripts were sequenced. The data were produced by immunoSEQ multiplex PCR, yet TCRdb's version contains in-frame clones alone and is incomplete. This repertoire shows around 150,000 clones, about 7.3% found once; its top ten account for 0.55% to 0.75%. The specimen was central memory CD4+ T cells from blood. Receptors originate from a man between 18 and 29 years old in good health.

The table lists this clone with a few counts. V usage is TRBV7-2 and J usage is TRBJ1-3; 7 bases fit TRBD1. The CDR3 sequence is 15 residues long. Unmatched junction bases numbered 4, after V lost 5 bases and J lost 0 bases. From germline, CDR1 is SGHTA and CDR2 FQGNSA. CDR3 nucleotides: TGTGCCAGCAGCGGACAGGCTCGCTCTGGAAACACCATATATTTT. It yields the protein CASSGQARSGNTIYF.

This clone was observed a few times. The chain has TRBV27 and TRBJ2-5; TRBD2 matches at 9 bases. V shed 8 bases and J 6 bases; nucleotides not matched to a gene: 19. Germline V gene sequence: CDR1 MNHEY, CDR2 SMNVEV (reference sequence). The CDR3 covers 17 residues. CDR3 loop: CASALYTGAGGAKTQYF. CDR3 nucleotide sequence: TGTGCCAGCGCCCTCTATACTGGAGCGGGGGGCGCGAAGACCCAGTACTTC.

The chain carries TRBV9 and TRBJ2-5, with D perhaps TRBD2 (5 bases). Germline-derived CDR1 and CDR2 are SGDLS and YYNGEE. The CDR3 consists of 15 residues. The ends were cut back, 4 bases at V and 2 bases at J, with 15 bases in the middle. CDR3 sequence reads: CASSRSAQKQETQYF. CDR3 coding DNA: TGTGCCAGCAGCCGTAGCGCCCAGAAACAAGAGACCCAGTACTTC.

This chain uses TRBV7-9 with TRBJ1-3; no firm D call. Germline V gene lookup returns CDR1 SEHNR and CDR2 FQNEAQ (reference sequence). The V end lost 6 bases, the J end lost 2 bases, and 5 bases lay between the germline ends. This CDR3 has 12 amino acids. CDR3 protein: CASSQTGNTIYF. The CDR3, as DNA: TGTGCCAGCAGTCAGACTGGAAACACCATATATTTT.

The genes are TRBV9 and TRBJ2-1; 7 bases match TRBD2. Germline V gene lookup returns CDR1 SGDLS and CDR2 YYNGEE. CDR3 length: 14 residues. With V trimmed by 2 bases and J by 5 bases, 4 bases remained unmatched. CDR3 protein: CASSVTSQNNEQFF. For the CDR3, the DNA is TGTGCCAGCAGCGTGACTAGCCAGAACAATGAGCAGTTCTTC.

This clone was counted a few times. This CDR3 reads CASSSGTGQYF. The CDR3 DNA is TGTGCCAGCAGCTCCGGGACTGGGCAGTACTTC. This chain joins TRBV9 and TRBJ2-5; perhaps TRBD2 as D (6 bases). The CDR3 runs 11 residues. Germline loops: CDR1 SGDLS, CDR2 YYNGEE. Trimming cost V 4 bases and J 11 bases, with 12 bases left between them.

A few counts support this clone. DNA of the CDR3: TGTGCCAGCAGCGAGGGACATACAACTAATGAAAAACTGTTTTTT. It codes for CASSEGHTTNEKLFF. The rearrangement links TRBV9 to TRBJ1-4; the D gene is possibly TRBD1 (6 bases). CDR3 length equals 15 residues. Trimming took 3 bases from V and 0 from J, leaving 9 bases between them. Germline values: CDR1 SGDLS, CDR2 YYNGEE.

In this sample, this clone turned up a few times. This CDR3 reads CASSGDNQPQHF. The DNA for the CDR3 is TGTGCCAGCAGTGGAGACAATCAGCCCCAGCATTTT. This chain connects TRBV2 to TRBJ1-5; D remains unclear. Germline V lookup: CDR1 SNHLY, CDR2 FYNNEI. With 4 bases removed from V and 3 bases from J, the gap between germline ends came to 4 bases. The CDR3 has 12 residues.